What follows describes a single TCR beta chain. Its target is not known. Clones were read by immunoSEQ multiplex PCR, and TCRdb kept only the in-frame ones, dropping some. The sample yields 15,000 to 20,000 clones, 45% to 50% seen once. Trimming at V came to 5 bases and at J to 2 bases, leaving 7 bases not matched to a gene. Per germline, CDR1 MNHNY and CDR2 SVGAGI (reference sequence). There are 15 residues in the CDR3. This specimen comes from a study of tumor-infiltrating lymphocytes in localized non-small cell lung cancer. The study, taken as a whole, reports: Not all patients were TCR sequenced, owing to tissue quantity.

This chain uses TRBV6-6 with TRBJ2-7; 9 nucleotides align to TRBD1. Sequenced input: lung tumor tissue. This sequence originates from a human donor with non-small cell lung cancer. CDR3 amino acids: CASSRTGARTYEQYF. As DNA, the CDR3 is TGTGCCAGCAGTCGGACAGGGGCCAGGACCTACGAGCAGTACTTC.